This record concerns one T cell receptor beta chain sequence. Its antigen is undetermined. Germline CDR1 and CDR2: WNHNN and SYGVQD (reference sequence). The CDR3 has 13 amino acids. The V end was cut by 4 bases, the J end by 3 bases, with 9 bases between. These data come from a study of T cell repertoires and HLA-DP antigens. Data came from immunoSEQ multiplex PCR; TCRdb stores just in-frame clones and leaves some out. Of about 110,000 clones in the sample, 80% to 95% are singletons; the top ten hold 0.25% to 0.3%. Material for sequencing was CD4+ T cells from PBMCs. The chain couples TRBV10-1 to TRBJ1-2; no firm D call. The sequence was collected from a woman aged 18-30 years in good health and CMV-seronegative. CDR3 loop: CASSVAPYYGYTF. CDR3 nucleotide sequence: TGCGCCAGCAGTGTTGCCCCGTACTATGGCTACACCTTC.